This record concerns one T cell receptor beta chain sequence. Its target is not known. It was from PBMCs that CD4+ and CD8+ T cells were sorted. Germline CDR1 LNHDA, CDR2 SQIVND (reference sequence). The ends were cut back, 5 bases at V and 3 bases at J, with 10 bases in the middle. The CDR3 loop spans 13 amino acids. RNA was isolated and reverse transcribed to cDNA, the sequencing template. Measured with immunoSEQ multiplex PCR; TCRdb has only the in-frame clones, and not every one. Here the sample spans about 200,000 clones, roughly 50% being singletons. This sample was taken from a study of CD8+ T cells in alopecia areata. Study-wide points: Normal skin's resident alphabeta T cells are also sequenced in scalp samples. Sharing of TCRs across patients appeared less clear than in mice, possibly for HLA-related reasons.

The rearrangement joins TRBV19 to TRBJ2-5, with D possibly matching TRBD1 (5 bases). Specimen: CD8+ T cells sorted from blood. This receptor was obtained from a human donor in good health. The CDR3 nucleotides are TGTGCCAGTAGTTATAGGACAAAAGAGACCCAGTACTTC. Protein sequence: CASSYRTKETQYF.